Presented here are 10 T cell receptor beta chains from one specimen sequenced in a study of cytomegalovirus exposure and HLA in healthy donors (TCRdb year 2017). Libraries were made using the immunoSEQ multiplex PCR assay. The multiplex PCR relied on a mix of 60 forward primers for TCR Vbeta segments and 13 reverse primers for TCR Jbeta segments. TCRdb mirrors the immuneACCESS table, restricted to in-frame sequences. Some clones are absent from its copies; in checked studies, under half trace to an unresolved V gene, and the reason for the others is unknown. The sample contains roughly 110,000 clones, about 75% of them found a single time. The top ten clonotypes cover 2.5% of the sample. The sequencing sample was made of PBMCs. Every receptor here comes from a man aged 35-49 years in good health and CMV-seronegative.

The chain employs TRBV9 and TRBJ2-5, with D possibly TRBD2 on 6 matching bases. CDR1 and CDR2 (germline): SGDLS, YYNGEE. With 7 bases removed from V and 1 base from J, the gap between germline ends came to 17 bases. The CDR3 loop spans 15 amino acids. The CDR3: CASGVGGDVQETQYF. In DNA form, the CDR3 reads TGTGCCAGCGGGGTCGGCGGGGACGTCCAAGAGACCCAGTACTTC.

The rearrangement uses TRBV19 and TRBJ1-1; D unresolved. CDR3 length: 15 residues. The germline V gene has CDR1 LNHDA and CDR2 SQIVND (reference sequence). The germline V and J ends were trimmed by 3 bases and 2 bases, with 13 bases remaining between them. As DNA, the CDR3 is TGTGCCAGTAGTATGGCTGCGGTGACTAACACTGAAGCTTTCTTT. It encodes CASSMAAVTNTEAFF.

This clone was observed a handful of times. The J gene is TRBJ1-6, the V gene TRBV7-2, with D possibly being TRBD1 (5 bases). The V gene lost 1 base and the J gene lost 7 bases, with 11 bases spanning the gap. This CDR3 is 15 amino acids long. The germline V gene has CDR1 SGHTA and CDR2 FQGNSA. The CDR3 sequence is CASSLVQGLNSPLHF. The CDR3 DNA follows: TGTGCCAGCAGCTTAGTGCAGGGTTTGAATTCACCCCTCCACTTT.

This chain joins TRBV7-9 and TRBJ1-2; TRBD1 matches 8 bases. The V and J ends lost 5 bases and 8 bases, in that order; junction bases with no gene match: 13. CDR3 length: 15 residues. CDR1 and CDR2 (germline): SEHNR, FQNEAQ (reference sequence). Here the CDR3 DNA reads TGTGCCAGCAGCCCAAACCCCGGACAGGGCCTAGGCTACACCTTC. Amino acid sequence: CASSPNPGQGLGYTF.

This clone was seen only a few times. V usage is TRBV2 and J usage is TRBJ1-6, with D possibly matching TRBD1 (6 bases). CDR3 length equals 13 residues. CDR1 and CDR2 (germline): SNHLY, FYNNEI. With 7 bases removed from V and 7 bases from J, the gap between germline ends came to 11 bases. This CDR3 is CASMGAINSPLHF. The CDR3 coding sequence is TGTGCCAGCATGGGGGCAATCAATTCACCCCTCCACTTT.

V is TRBV2 and J is TRBJ1-5, with 9 bases identical to TRBD1. The trim removed 6 bases at V and 7 bases at J, leaving 4 bases unmatched. The length of the CDR3 is 13 residues. Looked up from germline, CDR1 is SNHLY and CDR2 is FYNNEI. This CDR3 is CASRGTGNQPQHF. For the CDR3, the DNA is TGTGCCAGCAGAGGGACAGGGAACCAGCCCCAGCATTTT. Together with reference TRBV2 and TRBJ1-5, the CDR3 gives the full variable domain: EPEVTQTPSHQVTQMGQEVILRCVPISNHLYFYWYRQILGQKVEFLVSFYNNEISEKSEIFDDQFSVERPDGSNFTLKIRSTKLEDSAMYFCASRGTGNQPQHFGDGTRLSIL.

This chain joins TRBV2 and TRBJ2-3; 12 bases align to TRBD2. Germline CDR1 SNHLY, CDR2 FYNNEI. V lost 8 bases, J lost 6 bases, and 24 bases stayed unmatched. There are 20 residues in the CDR3. CDR3 coding DNA: TGTGCCAGCGGAGGGGTGCTAGCGGGGGGGCGACGAGTCCTGGAGGATACGCAGTATTTT. Translated: CASGGVLAGGRRVLEDTQYF.

This clone was counted only a few times. This rearrangement joins TRBV5-1 to TRBJ2-7, with 7 bases matching TRBD2. The ends lost 7 bases at V and 3 bases at J; junction bases unmatched: 7. CDR1 is SGHRS, CDR2 YFSETQ, per germline. CDR3 length equals 13 residues. The CDR3 loop reads CASGPGGGYEQYF. The CDR3 DNA reads as TGCGCCAGCGGCCCGGGGGGAGGCTACGAGCAGTACTTC.

V is TRBV15 and J is TRBJ2-4; 8 bases align to TRBD2. CDR3 length equals 13 residues. Germline V gives CDR1 LNHNV, CDR2 YYDKDF (reference sequence). With 6 bases clipped from V and 9 bases from J, the junction kept 7 bases outside the gene matches. CDR3 nucleotides: TGTGCCACCAGGACGACGGGGGGGGGCATTCAGTACTTC. Translating it yields CATRTTGGGIQYF.

In this sample, this clone turned up once. The V and J genes are TRBV6-1 and TRBJ2-7, with D perhaps TRBD1 (6 bases). Per germline, CDR1 MNHNS and CDR2 SASEGT. The CDR3 is 15 residues long. The V and J ends lost 6 bases and 2 bases respectively, with 17 bases between them. The DNA of the CDR3 is TGTGCCAGCAGGGCTGACAGGTCGTACCCCTACGAGCAGTACTTC. Translation: CASRADRSYPYEQYF.